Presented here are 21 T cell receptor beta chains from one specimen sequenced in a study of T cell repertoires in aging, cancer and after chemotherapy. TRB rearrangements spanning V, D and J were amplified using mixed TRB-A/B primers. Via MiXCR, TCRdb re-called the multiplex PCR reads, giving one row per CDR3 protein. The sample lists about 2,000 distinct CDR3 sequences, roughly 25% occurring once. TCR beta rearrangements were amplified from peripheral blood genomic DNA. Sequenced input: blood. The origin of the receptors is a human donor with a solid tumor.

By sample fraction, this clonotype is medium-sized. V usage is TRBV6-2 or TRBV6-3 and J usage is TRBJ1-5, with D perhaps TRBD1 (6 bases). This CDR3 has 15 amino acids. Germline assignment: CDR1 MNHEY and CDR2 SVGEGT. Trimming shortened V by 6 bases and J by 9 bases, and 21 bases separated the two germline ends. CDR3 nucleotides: TGTGCCAGCAGCCCGGGGGGCGAGGGGTCGGTGCCCCAGCATTTT. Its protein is CASSPGGEGSVPQHF.

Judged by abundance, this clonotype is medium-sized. The CDR3 loop reads CASSSGTGSSPLHF. CDR3 coding DNA: TGTGCCAGCTCATCCGGGACAGGGTCTTCACCCCTCCACTTT. The chain links TRBV18 to TRBJ1-6; 9 nucleotides match TRBD1. Germline CDR1 and CDR2: KGHSH and LQKENI. The junction had 5 bases not matched to a gene; V was cut back by 5 bases and J by 9 bases. The CDR3 spans 14 residues.

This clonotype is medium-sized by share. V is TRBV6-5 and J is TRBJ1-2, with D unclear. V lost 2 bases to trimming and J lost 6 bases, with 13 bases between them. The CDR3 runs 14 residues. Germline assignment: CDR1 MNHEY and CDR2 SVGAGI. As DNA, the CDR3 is TGTGCCAGCAGTTACCTCCTAGCCGGGGATGGCTACACCTTC. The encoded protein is CASSYLLAGDGYTF.

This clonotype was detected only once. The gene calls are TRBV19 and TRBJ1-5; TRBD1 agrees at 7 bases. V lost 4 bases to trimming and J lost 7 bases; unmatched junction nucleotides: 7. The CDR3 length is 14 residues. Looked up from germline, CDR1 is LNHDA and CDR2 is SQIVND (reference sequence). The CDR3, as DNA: TGTGCCAGTAGTAGGGCCAGGGGGATACAGCCCCAGCATTTT. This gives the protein CASSRARGIQPQHF.

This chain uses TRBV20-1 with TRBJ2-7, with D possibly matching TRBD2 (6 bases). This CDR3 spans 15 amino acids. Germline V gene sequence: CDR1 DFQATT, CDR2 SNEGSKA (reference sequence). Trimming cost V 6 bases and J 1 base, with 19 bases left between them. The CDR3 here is CSALGTGGNSYEQYF. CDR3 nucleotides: TGCAGTGCCCTGGGGACTGGCGGTAATTCCTACGAGCAGTACTTC.

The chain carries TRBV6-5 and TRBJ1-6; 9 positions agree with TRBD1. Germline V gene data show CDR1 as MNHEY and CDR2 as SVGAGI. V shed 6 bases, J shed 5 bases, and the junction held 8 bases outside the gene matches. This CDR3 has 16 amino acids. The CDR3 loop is CASSLAGTGNNSPLHF. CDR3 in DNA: TGTGCCAGCAGCCTCGCAGGGACAGGGAATAATTCACCCCTCCACTTT.

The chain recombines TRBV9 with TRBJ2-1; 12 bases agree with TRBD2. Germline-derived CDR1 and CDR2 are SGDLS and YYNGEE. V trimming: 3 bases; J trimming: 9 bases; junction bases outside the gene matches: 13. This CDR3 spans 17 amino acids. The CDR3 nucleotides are TGTGCCAGCAGCGCGCGAGGGACTAGCGGGCTTGGCGGTGAGCAGTTCTTC. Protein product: CASSARGTSGLGGEQFF.

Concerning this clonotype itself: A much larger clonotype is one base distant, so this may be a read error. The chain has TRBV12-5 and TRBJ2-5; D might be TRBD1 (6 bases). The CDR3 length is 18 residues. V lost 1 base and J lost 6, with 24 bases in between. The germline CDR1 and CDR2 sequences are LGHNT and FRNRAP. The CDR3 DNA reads TGTGCTAGTGGTTTGGGCACCGTGGACGTGGAGCAGGGGCAGACCCAGTACTTC. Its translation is CASGLGTVDVEQGQTQYF.

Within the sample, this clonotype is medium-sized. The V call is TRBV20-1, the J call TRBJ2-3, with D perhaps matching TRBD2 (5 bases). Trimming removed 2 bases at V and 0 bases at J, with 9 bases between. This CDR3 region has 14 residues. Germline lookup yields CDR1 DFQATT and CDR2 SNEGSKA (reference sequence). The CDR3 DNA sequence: TGCAGTGCTAGACGGGATCCTAGCACAGATACGCAGTATTTT. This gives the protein CSARRDPSTDTQYF.

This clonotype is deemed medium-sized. In nucleotides, the CDR3 is TGTGCCAGCAGCTTACGAGACAGGGGCTTTACTGAAGCTTTCTTT. Translating it yields CASSLRDRGFTEAFF. The chain combines TRBV7-9 with TRBJ1-1; 8 nucleotides line up with TRBD1. Germline lookup yields CDR1 SEHNR and CDR2 FQNEAQ (reference sequence). Germline trimming cut 2 bases from V and 5 bases from J; bases unmatched to any gene: 7. This CDR3 has 15 residues.

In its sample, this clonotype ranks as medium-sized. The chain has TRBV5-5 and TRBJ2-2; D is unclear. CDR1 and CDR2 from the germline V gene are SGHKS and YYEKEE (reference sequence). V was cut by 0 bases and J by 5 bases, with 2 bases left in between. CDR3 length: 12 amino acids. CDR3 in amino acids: CASSLETGELFF. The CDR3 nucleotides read TGTGCCAGCAGCTTGGAGACCGGGGAGCTGTTTTTT.

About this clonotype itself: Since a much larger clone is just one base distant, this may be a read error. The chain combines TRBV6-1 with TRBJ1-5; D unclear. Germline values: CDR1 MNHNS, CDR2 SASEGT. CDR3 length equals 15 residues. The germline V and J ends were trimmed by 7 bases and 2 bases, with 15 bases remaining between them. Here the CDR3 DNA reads TGTGCCAGCATCGGGGAGTGGTTGGGCAATCAGCCCCAGCATTTT. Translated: CASIGEWLGNQPQHF.

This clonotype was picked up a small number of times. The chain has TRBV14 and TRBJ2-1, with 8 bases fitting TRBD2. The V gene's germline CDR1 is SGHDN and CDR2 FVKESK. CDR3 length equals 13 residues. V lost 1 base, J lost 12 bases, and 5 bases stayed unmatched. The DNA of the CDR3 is TGTGCCAGCAGCCAAGGTAGCGGGACGGGGCAGTTCTTC. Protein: CASSQGSGTGQFF.

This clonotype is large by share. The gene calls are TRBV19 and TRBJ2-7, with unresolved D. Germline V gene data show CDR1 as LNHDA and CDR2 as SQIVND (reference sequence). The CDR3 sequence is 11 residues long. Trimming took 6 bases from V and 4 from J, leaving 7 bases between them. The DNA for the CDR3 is TGTGCCAGTAGCCATCGATACGAGCAGTACTTC. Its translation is CASSHRYEQYF.

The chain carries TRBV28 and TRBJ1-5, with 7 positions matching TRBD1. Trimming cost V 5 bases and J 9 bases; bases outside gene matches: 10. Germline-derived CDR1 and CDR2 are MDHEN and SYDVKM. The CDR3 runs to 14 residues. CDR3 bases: TGTGCCAGCAGTCCTCCAGGGAGGACAGGGCCCCAGCATTTT. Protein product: CASSPPGRTGPQHF. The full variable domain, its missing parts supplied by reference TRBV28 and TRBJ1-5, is DVKVTQSSRYLVKRTGEKVFLECVQDMDHENMFWYRQDPGLGLRLIYFSYDVKMKEKGDIPEGYSVSREKKERFSLILESASTNQTSMYLCASSPPGRTGPQHFGDGTRLSIL.

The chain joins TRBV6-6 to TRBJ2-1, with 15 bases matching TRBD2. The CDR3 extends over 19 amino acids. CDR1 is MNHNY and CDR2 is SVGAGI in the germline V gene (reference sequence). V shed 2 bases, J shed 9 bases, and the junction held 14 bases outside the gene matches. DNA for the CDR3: TGTGCCAGCAGTTACGCCGGACTAGCGGGAGGGCCTGGATTAGCTGAGCAGTTCTTC. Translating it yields CASSYAGLAGGPGLAEQFF.

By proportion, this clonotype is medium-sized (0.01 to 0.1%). The CDR3 reads CASSYLAGTGELFF. CDR3 nucleotide sequence: TGTGCCAGCAGCTACCTAGCGGGAACCGGGGAGCTGTTTTTT. The chain carries TRBV11-2 and TRBJ2-2; 9 bases fit TRBD2. The germline V gene has CDR1 SGHAT and CDR2 FQNNGV. V lost 4 bases and J lost 5; bases outside the gene matches: 2. The CDR3 spans 14 residues. Variable domain in full (rest from reference TRBV11-2 and TRBJ2-2): EAGVAQSPRYKIIEKRQSVAFWCNPISGHATLYWYQQILGQGPKLLIQFQNNGVVDDSQLPKDRFSAERLKGVDSTLKIQPAKLEDSAVYLCASSYLAGTGELFFGEGSRLTVL.

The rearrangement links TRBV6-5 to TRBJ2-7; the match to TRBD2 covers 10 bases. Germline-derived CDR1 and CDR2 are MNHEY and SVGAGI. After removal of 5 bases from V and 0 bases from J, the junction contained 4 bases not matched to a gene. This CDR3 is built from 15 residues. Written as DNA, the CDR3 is TGTGCCAGCAGTGGGACTAGCGACAGCTCCTACGAGCAGTACTTC. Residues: CASSGTSDSSYEQYF.

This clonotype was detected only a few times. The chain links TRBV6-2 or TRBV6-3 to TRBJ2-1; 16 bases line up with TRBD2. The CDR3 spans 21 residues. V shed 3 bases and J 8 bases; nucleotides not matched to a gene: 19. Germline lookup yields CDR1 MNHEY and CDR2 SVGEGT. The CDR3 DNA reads TGTGCCAGCAGTTATCCCACCCCCGGGACTAGCGGGAGGGCCGATCTCGATGAGCAGTTCTTC. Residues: CASSYPTPGTSGRADLDEQFF.

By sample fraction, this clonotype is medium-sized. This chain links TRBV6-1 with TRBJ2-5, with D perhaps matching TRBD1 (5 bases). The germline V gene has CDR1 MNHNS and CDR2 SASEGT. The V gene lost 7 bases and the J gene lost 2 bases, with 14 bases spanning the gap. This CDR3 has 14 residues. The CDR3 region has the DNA TGTGCCAGCACCTTAACGACAGCGCAAGAGACCCAGTACTTC. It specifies CASTLTTAQETQYF.

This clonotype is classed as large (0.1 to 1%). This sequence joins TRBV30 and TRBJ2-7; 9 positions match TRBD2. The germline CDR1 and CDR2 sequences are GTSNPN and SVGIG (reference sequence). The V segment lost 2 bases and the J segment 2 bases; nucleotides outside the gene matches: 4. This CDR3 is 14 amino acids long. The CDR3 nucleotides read TGTGCCTGGAGTCAGACTAGCGGTGCCTACGAGCAGTACTTC. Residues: CAWSQTSGAYEQYF.